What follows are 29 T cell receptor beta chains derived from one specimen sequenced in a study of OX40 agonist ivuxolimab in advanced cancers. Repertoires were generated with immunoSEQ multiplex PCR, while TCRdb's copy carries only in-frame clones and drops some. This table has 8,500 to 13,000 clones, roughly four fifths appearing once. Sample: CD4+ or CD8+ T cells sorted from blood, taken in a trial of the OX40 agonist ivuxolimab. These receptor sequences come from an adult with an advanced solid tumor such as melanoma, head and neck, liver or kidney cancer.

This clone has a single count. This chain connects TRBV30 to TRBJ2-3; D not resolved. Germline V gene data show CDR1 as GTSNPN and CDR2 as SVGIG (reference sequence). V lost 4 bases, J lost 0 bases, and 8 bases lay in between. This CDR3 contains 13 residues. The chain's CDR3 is CAWNSGSTDTQYF. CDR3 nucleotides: TGTGCCTGGAACTCGGGCAGCACAGATACGCAGTATTTT. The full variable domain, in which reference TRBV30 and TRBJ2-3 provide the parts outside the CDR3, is SQTIHQWPATLVQPVGSPLSLECTVEGTSNPNLYWYRQAAGRGLQLLFYSVGIGQISSEVPQNLSASRPQDRQFILSSKKLLLSDSGFYLCAWNSGSTDTQYFGPGTRLTVL.

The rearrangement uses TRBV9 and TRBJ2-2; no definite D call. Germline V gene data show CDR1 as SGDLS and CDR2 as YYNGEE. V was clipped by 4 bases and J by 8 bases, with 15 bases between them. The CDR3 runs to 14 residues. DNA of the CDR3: TGTGCCAGCAGCCCCATAGGATTGACGGGGGAGCTGTTTTTT. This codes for CASSPIGLTGELFF.

CDR3 bases: TGTGCCAGCAGTGATCAGGGTACGAATAGCAATCAGCCCCAGCATTTT. Translation gives CASSDQGTNSNQPQHF. This chain links TRBV6-1 with TRBJ1-5, with a weak D call TRBD1 (5 bases). Germline V CDR1 and CDR2: MNHNS, SASEGT. This CDR3 region has 16 residues. V lost 3 bases to trimming and J lost 0 bases, with 12 bases between them.

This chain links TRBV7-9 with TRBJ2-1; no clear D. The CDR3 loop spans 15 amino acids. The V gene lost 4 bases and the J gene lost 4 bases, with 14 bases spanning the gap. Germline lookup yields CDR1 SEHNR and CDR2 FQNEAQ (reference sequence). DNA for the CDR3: TGTGCCAGCAGCTACTCGGTGGCGTTATACAATGAGCAGTTCTTC. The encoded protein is CASSYSVALYNEQFF.

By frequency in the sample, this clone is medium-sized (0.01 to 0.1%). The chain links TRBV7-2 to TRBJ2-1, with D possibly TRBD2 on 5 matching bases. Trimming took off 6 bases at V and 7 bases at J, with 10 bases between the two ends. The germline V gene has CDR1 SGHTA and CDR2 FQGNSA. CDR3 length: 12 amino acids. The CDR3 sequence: CASSRLKNEQFF. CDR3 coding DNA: TGTGCCAGCAGTCGACTAAAGAATGAGCAGTTCTTC.

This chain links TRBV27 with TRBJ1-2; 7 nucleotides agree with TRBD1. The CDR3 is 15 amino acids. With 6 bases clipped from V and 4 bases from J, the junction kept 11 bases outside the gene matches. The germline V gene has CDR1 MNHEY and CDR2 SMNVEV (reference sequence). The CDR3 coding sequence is TGTGCCAGCAGGGCCACAGGGGCGATATTCTATGGCTACACCTTC. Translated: CASRATGAIFYGYTF.

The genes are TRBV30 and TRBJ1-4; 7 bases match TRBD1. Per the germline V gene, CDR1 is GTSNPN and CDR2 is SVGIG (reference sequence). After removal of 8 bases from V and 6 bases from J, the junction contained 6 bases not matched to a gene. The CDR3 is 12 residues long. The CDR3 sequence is CASRGTDEKLFF. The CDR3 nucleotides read TGTGCCAGCCGAGGGACAGATGAAAAACTGTTTTTT.

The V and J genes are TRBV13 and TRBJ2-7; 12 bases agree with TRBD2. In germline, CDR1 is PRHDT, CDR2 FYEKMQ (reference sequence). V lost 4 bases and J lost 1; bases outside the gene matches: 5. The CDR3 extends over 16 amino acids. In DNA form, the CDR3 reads TGTGCCAGCAGCTCCACTAGCGGGAGGCCTTCCTACGAGCAGTACTTC. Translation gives CASSSTSGRPSYEQYF.

CDR3 nucleotide sequence: TGTGCCAGCAGCCCCTCCAATGGCCACAGGGCAGAAGCTTTCTTT. It codes for CASSPSNGHRAEAFF. The gene calls are TRBV7-9 and TRBJ1-1, with D maybe TRBD1 (6 bases). The germline gives CDR1 SEHNR, CDR2 FQNEAQ (reference sequence). V was clipped by 5 bases and J by 8 bases, with 21 bases between them. This CDR3 is 15 amino acids long.

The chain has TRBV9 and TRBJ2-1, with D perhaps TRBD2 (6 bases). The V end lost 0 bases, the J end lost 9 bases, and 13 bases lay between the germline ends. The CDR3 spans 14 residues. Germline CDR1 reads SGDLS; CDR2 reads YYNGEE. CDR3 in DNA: TGTGCCAGCAGCGTAGCGGGAGAAGAGGGTGAGCAGTTCTTC. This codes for CASSVAGEEGEQFF.

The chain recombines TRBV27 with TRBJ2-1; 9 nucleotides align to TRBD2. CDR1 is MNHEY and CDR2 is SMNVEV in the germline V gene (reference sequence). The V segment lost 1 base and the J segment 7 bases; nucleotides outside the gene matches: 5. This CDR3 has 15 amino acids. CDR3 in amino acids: CASSLLGGRANEQFF. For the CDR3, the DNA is TGTGCCAGCAGTTTATTAGGCGGGAGGGCGAATGAGCAGTTCTTC.

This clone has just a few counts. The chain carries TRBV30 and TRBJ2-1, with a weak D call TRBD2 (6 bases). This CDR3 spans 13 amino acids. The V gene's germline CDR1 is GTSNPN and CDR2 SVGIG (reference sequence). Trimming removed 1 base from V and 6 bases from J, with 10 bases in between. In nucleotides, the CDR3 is TGTGCCTGGAGTGAGGGACTTGTCAATGAGCAGTTCTTC. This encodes CAWSEGLVNEQFF.

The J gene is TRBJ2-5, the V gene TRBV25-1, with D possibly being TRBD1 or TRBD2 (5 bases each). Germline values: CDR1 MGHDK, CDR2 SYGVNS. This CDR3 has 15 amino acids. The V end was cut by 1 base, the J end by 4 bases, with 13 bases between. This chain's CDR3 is CASSEWQGVGETQYF. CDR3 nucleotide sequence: TGTGCCAGCAGTGAATGGCAGGGAGTGGGAGAGACCCAGTACTTC.

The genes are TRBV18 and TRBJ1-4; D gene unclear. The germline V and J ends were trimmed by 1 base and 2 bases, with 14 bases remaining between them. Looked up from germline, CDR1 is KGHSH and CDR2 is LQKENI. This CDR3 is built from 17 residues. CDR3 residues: CASSPRAGTRTNEKLFF. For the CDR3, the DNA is TGTGCCAGCTCACCACGCGCCGGAACCCGGACTAATGAAAAACTGTTTTTT.

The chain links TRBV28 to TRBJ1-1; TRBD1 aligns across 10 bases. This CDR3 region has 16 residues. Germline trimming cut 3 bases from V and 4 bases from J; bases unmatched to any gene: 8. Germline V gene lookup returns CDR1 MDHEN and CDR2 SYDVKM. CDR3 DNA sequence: TGTGCCAGCAGTTTTGCCCTGGGACAGGGGACCACTGAAGCTTTCTTT. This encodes CASSFALGQGTTEAFF.

The CDR3 sequence is CASVLGGGYQETQYF. In nucleotides, the CDR3 is TGTGCTAGTGTTCTGGGGGGGGGCTACCAAGAGACCCAGTACTTC. The chain joins TRBV12-5 to TRBJ2-5; weak D call: TRBD2 (7 bases). CDR3 length: 15 residues. Looked up from germline, CDR1 is LGHNT and CDR2 is FRNRAP. Trimming removed 7 bases at V and 0 bases at J, with 15 bases between.

CDR3 sequence (DNA): TGTGCCAGCAGCTTAGGACCGGTCCGTGAGCAGTTCTTC. It encodes CASSLGPVREQFF. V usage is TRBV11-3 and J usage is TRBJ2-1; no reliable D call. The CDR3 runs 13 residues. Germline-derived CDR1 and CDR2 are SGHNT and YENEEA. The germline V and J ends were trimmed by 1 base and 9 bases, with 10 bases remaining between them.

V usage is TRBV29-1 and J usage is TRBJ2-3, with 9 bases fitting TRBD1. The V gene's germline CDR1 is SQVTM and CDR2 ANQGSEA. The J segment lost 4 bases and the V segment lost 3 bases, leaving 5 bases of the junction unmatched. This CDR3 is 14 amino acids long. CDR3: CSVEGQGIPDTQYF. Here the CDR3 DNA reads TGCAGCGTTGAGGGACAGGGCATCCCAGATACGCAGTATTTT.

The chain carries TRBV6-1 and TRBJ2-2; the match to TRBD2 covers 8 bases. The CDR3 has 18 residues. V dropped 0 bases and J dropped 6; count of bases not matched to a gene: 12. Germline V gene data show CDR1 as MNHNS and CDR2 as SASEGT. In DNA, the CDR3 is TGTGCCAGCAGTGAAGCGCCCGGGGTAGCGGGGCTCTCCGGGGAGCTGTTTTTT. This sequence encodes CASSEAPGVAGLSGELFF.

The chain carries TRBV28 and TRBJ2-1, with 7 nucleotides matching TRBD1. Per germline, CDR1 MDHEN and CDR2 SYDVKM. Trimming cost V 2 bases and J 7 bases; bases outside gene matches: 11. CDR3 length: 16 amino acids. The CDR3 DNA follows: TGTGCCAGCAGTTTAATCCCGACAGGGCTTGGGAATGAGCAGTTCTTC. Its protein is CASSLIPTGLGNEQFF.

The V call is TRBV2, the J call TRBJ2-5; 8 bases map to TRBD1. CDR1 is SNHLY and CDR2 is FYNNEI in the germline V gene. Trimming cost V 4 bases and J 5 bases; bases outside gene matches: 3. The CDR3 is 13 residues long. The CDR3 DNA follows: TGTGCCAGCAGTGGGACAGGGCGGGAGACCCAGTACTTC. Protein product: CASSGTGRETQYF.

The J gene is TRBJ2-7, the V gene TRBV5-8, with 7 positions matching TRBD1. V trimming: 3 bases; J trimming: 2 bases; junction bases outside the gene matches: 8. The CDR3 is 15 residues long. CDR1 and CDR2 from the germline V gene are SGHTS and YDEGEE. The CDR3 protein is CASSWQGDKTYEQYF. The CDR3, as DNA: TGTGCCAGCAGCTGGCAGGGGGACAAAACCTACGAGCAGTACTTC.

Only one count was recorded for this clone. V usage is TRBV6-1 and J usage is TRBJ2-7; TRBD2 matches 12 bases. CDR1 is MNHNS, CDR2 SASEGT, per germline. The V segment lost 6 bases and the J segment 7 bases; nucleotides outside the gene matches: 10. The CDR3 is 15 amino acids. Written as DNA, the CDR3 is TGTGCCAGCAGCCTACTAGCGGGAGGACCCAAGGAGCAGTACTTC. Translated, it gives CASSLLAGGPKEQYF.

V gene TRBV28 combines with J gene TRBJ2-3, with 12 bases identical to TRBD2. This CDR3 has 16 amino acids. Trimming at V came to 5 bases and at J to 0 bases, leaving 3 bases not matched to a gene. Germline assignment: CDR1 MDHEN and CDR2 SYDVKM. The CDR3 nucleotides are TGTGCCAGCAGTGGGACTAGCGGGTTTAGCACAGATACGCAGTATTTT. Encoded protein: CASSGTSGFSTDTQYF. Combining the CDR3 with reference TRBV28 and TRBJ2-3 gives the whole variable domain DVKVTQSSRYLVKRTGEKVFLECVQDMDHENMFWYRQDPGLGLRLIYFSYDVKMKEKGDIPEGYSVSREKKERFSLILESASTNQTSMYLCASSGTSGFSTDTQYFGPGTRLTVL.

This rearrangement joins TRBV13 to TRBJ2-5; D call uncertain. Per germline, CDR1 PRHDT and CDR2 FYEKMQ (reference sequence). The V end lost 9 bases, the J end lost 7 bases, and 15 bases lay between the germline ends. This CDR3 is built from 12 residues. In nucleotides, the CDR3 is TGTGCCAGTTCACAACGAGTGGGGACCCAGTACTTC. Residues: CASSQRVGTQYF. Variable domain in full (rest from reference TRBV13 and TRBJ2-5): AAGVIQSPRHLIKEKRETATLKCYPIPRHDTVYWYQQGPGQDPQFLISFYEKMQSDKGSIPDRFSAQQFSDYHSELNMSSLELGDSALYFCASSQRVGTQYFGPGTRLLVL.

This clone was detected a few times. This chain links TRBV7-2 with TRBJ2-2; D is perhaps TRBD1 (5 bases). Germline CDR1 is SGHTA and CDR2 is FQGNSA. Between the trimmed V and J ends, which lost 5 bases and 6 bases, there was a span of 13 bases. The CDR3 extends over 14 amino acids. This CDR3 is CASSPTVFSGELFF. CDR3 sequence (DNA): TGTGCCAGCAGCCCGACAGTTTTTTCCGGGGAGCTGTTTTTT.

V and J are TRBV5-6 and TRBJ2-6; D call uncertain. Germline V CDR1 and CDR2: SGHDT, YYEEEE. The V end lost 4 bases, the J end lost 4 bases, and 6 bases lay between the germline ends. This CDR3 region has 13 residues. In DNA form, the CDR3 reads TGTGCCAGCAGCCAAGCGGGGGCCAACGTCCTGACTTTC. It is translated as CASSQAGANVLTF.

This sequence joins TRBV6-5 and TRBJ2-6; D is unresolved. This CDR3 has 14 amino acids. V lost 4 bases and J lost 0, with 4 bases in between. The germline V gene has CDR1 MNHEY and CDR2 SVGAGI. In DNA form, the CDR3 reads TGTGCCAGCAGTTGGGACTCTGGGGCCAACGTCCTGACTTTC. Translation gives CASSWDSGANVLTF.

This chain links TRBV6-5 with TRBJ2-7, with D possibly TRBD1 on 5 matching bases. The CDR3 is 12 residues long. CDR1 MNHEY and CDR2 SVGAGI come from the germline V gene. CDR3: CAVSTGINEQYF. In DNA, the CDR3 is TGTGCGGTTAGCACAGGAATAAACGAGCAGTACTTC.